What follows is one T cell receptor beta chain and its context. Its recognized antigen is unknown. Base qualities are not at hand, and no much larger clone is one base apart. The record originates from a study of T cell responses to AZD1222 COVID-19 vaccine (dated by TCRdb to the early 2020s). Regarding the research as a whole: Because spike-specific TCR depth and breadth did not differ between the two schedules, AZD1222 recipients who got a second dose at roughly 4 weeks were pooled with those who got a second dose at roughly 12 weeks. Trial participants were enrolled into age subgroups of 18-55, 56-69 and 70-plus years, which contained about 150, 28 and 57 TCR-sequenced participants, respectively. TCR sequencing was performed for about 240 trial participants, of whom roughly 200 were given two doses of AZD1222 and around 26 were given two doses of MenACWY control vaccine. Summary of the overall study and its limitations: CD4 TCRs associated with the vaccine covered the entire spike protein, and the dominant responses were in regions 160-218 and 743-854. Participants were mostly white British, with more females than males. The authors suggested clonal diversity may have been underestimated. Conclusions about previously exposed vaccinees were limited because only a handful of AZD1222 recipients were SARS-CoV-2 seropositive at baseline. Spike-specific TCR breadth and depth rose significantly after two AZD1222 doses compared with day 0 and with MenACWY recipients. Because no day 14 peak-response samples were available, repertoires were characterized only after the peak T cell response. The 56-69-year group was small, and its depth increase did not reach significance, likely because of low power. Nearly half of unique spike-specific TCRs reportedly recognized epitopes outside regions mutated in the B.1.351 and B.1.1.7 variants.

Counted from cysteine to phenylalanine, this CDR3 has 13 amino acids. The entry retains the CDR3 DNA only, 39 bases that are in frame from base 1. CDR1 SNHLY and CDR2 FYNNEI were looked up in the germline V gene. The V and J ends are trimmed by 3 bases and 3 bases, leaving 7 bases between them. The time point label corresponds to: baseline before first vaccination. The vaccinee samples were drawn from two UK trials, COV001 and COV002, one of which was a single-blind randomized controlled phase 2/3 trial testing AZD1222 (ChAdOx1 nCoV-19) in healthy adults. For TCRbeta chain sequencing, PBMC samples from trial participants were taken at day 0 and at day 28 after the second dose. The CDR3 regions of human TCRbeta chains were subjected to immunosequencing. For the original study's pipeline: TCRs in the repertoires were compared against a reference library of SARS-CoV-2-specific TCRs that had been generated with the MIRA antigen-specificity platform. Breadth meant the fraction of unique TCRs that were SARS-CoV-2-associated, whereas depth meant the fraction of total T cells that were SARS-CoV-2-associated. Using the MIRA data, every spike-specific TCR was mapped to the spike region that the TCR reacted to and assigned to either a CD4 or a CD8 class. Log10-transformed breadth and depth values were compared by one-way ANOVA with Sidak's multiple comparisons tests. TCRdb mirrors the immuneACCESS table, restricted to in-frame sequences. Some clones are absent from its copies; in checked studies, under half trace to an unresolved V gene, and the reason for the others is unknown. V and J calls and clone size come straight from that table; D and trimming were deduced from the DNA. This sample holds approximately 130,000 clones; around 92% were observed only once. About 1.1% of the sample goes to the ten largest clones.

This chain is built from TRBV2 and TRBJ2-3, with no reliable assignment of the D segment. The source is an adult in good health. The sample consisted of peripheral blood, taken on day 0 of AZD1222 vaccination. The bases are TGTGCCAGCAGTGAGGGTCAGACAGATACGCAGTATTTT. Translated, this is CASSEGQTDTQYF.